The 30 T cell receptor beta chains below were found in one sample sequenced in a study of CD8+CD57+ T cells in acquired aplastic anemia. Patients sequenced had flow cytometry evidence of CD8+CD57+ cell expansion. TCR beta VDJ and CDR3 were profiled, and genomic DNA was the template. TCRdb used MiXCR to reprocess the reads, holding one entry per CDR3 protein. In the table there are 180,000 or so distinct CDR3 sequences, roughly 50% of which are singletons. Sequenced: sorted CD4+, CD8+, or CD8+CD57+ T cells (not recorded which) from PBMCs. Receptors were obtained from a human donor with aplastic anemia.

On this clonotype: This may be a read error: a much more frequent sequence differs by one nucleotide. Because it lacks the conserved phenylalanine or tryptophan at the end, this CDR3 is likely a read error. J is TRBJ1-1 and V is TRBV5-4; possibly TRBD1 for D (6 bases). This CDR3 has 13 amino acids. Trimming removed 2 bases at V and 11 bases at J, with 16 bases between. Germline V CDR1 and CDR2: SGHNT, YYREEE (reference sequence). The CDR3 DNA sequence: TGTGCCAGCAGCTTAAGGGGGACGGCGGCGGCTTTCCTT. It specifies CASSLRGTAAAFL.

J is TRBJ2-1 and V is TRBV24-1; D tentatively fits TRBD1 or TRBD2 (5 bases each). V gave up 2 bases and J gave up 5 bases, with 15 bases separating them. This CDR3 spans 16 amino acids. From germline, CDR1 is KGHDR and CDR2 SFDVKD. CDR3 region: CATSDWGGPDDNEQFF. The CDR3 bases are TGTGCCACCAGTGATTGGGGCGGGCCAGATGACAATGAGCAGTTCTTC.

The table lists this clonotype with many counts. The chain couples TRBV4-3 to TRBJ1-5; D not resolved. The V end lost 1 base, the J end lost 4 bases, and 17 bases lay between the germline ends. The CDR3 is made up of 17 amino acids. Germline V gene lookup returns CDR1 LGHNA and CDR2 YSLEER. CDR3 nucleotides: TGCGCCAGCAGCCAAGCTCGACCGGTATGGTATAATCAGCCCCAGCATTTT. Protein: CASSQARPVWYNQPQHF.

The genes are TRBV12-3 or TRBV12-4 and TRBJ1-1; TRBD1 matches 9 bases. The CDR3 is 14 amino acids. V lost 3 bases, J lost 5 bases, and 4 bases stayed unmatched. CDR3 in amino acids: CASSFRTGVTEAFF. The CDR3, as DNA: TGTGCCAGCAGTTTTCGGACAGGGGTGACTGAAGCTTTCTTT.

The sample holds many counts of this clonotype. The chain carries TRBV6-6 and TRBJ1-5; D might be TRBD1 (5 bases). The CDR3 is 17 amino acids. Deletions cut 0 bases from V and 2 bases from J, with 14 bases between. CDR1 is MNHNY and CDR2 is SVGAGI in the germline V gene (reference sequence). CDR3 nucleotide sequence: TGTGCCAGCAGTTACTCCTTCCCCGGGGGTGGCAATCAGCCCCAGCATTTT. This codes for CASSYSFPGGGNQPQHF.

In its sample, this clonotype was seen a few times. A much larger clone sits a single nucleotide away, making a read error possible. The chain joins TRBV5-4 to TRBJ1-2; 11 bases are a match to TRBD1. Germline lookup yields CDR1 SGHNT and CDR2 YYREEE (reference sequence). The CDR3 is 14 residues long. CDR3 in amino acids: CASSGRTGGYGYAF. CDR3 sequence (DNA): TGTGCCAGCAGCGGTCGGACAGGGGGCTATGGCTACGCCTTC.

On this clonotype itself: Sequence at one end of the junction differs from germline and may be a read error. The rearrangement uses TRBV13 and TRBJ1-6; D is unclear. The germline CDR1 and CDR2 sequences are PRHDT and FYEKMQ (reference sequence). The CDR3 has 15 amino acids. For the CDR3, the DNA is TGTGCCAGCAGCTTAGAGTGGCCGGGGAGTTCACCCCCCCACTTT. It translates to CASSLEWPGSSPPHF. The whole variable domain, remainder taken from reference TRBV13 and TRBJ1-6, is AAGVIQSPRHLIKEKRETATLKCYPIPRHDTVYWYQQGPGQDPQFLISFYEKMQSDKGSIPDRFSAQQFSDYHSELNMSSLELGDSALYFCASSLEWPGSSPPHFGNGTRLTVT.

This clonotype was recorded only once. This may be a read error, as it is one base from a much larger clone. The chain joins TRBV6-2 or TRBV6-3 to TRBJ1-5; D gene uncertain. CDR1 is MNHEY and CDR2 is SVGEGT in the germline V gene. There are 15 residues in the CDR3. CDR3 DNA sequence: TGTGCCAGCAGATACTCGAAACAGACCTATCAGCCCCAGCATTTT. Residues: CASRYSKQTYQPQHF.

V is TRBV2 and J is TRBJ2-7, with D possibly matching TRBD2 (6 bases). The CDR3 consists of 13 residues. In germline, CDR1 is SNHLY, CDR2 FYNNEI. Trimming stripped 4 bases from V and 10 bases from J, with 17 bases between. CDR3 nucleotide sequence: TGTGCCAGCAGTGCCGGGGGAACGGCCAGTCAGTACTTC. Its protein product is CASSAGGTASQYF.

This clonotype has only a few counts. CDR3 amino acids: CSALSGSSYEQYF. CDR3 in DNA: TGCAGTGCGCTTAGCGGGAGCTCCTACGAGCAGTACTTC. The chain couples TRBV20-1 to TRBJ2-7; TRBD2 matches 9 bases. Trimming removed 6 bases from V and 0 bases from J; junction bases left unmatched: 3. The CDR3 extends over 13 amino acids. Looked up from germline, CDR1 is DFQATT and CDR2 is SNEGSKA (reference sequence).

The rearrangement links TRBV24-1 to TRBJ2-1; TRBD2 matches at 15 bases. Germline lookup yields CDR1 KGHDR and CDR2 SFDVKD. The V and J ends lost 4 bases and 7 bases, in that order; junction bases with no gene match: 4. The CDR3 runs to 16 residues. This CDR3 reads CATSDVGLAGGNEQFF. Here the CDR3 DNA reads TGTGCCACCAGTGACGTTGGACTAGCGGGGGGGAATGAGCAGTTCTTC.

This clonotype was detected many times. The chain is built from TRBV7-2 and TRBJ1-4; D is unclear. The CDR3 loop spans 15 amino acids. Trimming left V 5 bases short and J 4 bases short, with 14 bases between. The germline gives CDR1 SGHTA, CDR2 FQGNSA. CDR3 sequence: CASSPSDRDNEKLFF. The CDR3 region has the DNA TGTGCCAGCAGCCCCTCTGACCGCGATAATGAAAAACTGTTTTTT. The variable domain in full, completed from reference TRBV7-2 and TRBJ1-4, reads GAGVSQSPSNKVTEKGKDVELRCDPISGHTALYWYRQSLGQGLEFLIYFQGNSAPDKSGLPSDRFSAERTGGSVSTLTIQRTQQEDSAVYLCASSPSDRDNEKLFFGSGTQLSVL.

This clonotype was counted many times. The gene calls are TRBV4-2 and TRBJ2-4; D perhaps matches TRBD1 (6 bases). This CDR3 has 14 residues. CDR1 and CDR2 (germline): LGHNA, YNFKEQ. Deletions cut 0 bases from V and 7 bases from J, with 10 bases between. The CDR3 DNA reads as TGTGCCAGCAGCCAAGACAGGGGCGCGAACATTCAGTACTTC. It translates to CASSQDRGANIQYF.

This clonotype was detected ten times or more. This chain connects TRBV4-2 to TRBJ1-4, with D possibly being TRBD1 (5 bases). The CDR3 length is 15 residues. V lost 5 bases, J lost 6 bases, and 16 bases lay in between. Germline V gives CDR1 LGHNA, CDR2 YNFKEQ. For the CDR3, the DNA is TGTGCCAGCAGCTCAGGGTGGGGGGTGGATGAAAAACTGTTTTTT. This gives the protein CASSSGWGVDEKLFF.

To note about this clonotype: A much larger clone is a single base away; this may be a read error. V and J are TRBV6-5 and TRBJ1-1; D is uncertain. The CDR3 spans 14 residues. The germline CDR1 and CDR2 sequences are MNHEY and SVGAGI. V lost 2 bases and J lost 1, with 8 bases in between. CDR3 sequence (DNA): TGTGCCAGCAGTTACGGGAGACCGAACACTGAAGCTTTCTTT. Its protein product is CASSYGRPNTEAFF.

The chain recombines TRBV15 with TRBJ1-1; D ambiguous. The CDR3 extends over 16 amino acids. The germline CDR1 and CDR2 sequences are LNHNV and YYDKDF (reference sequence). Trimming took off 4 bases at V and 0 bases at J, with 15 bases between the two ends. This CDR3 is CATSKEGGTMNTEAFF. As DNA, the CDR3 is TGTGCCACCAGCAAGGAGGGAGGAACCATGAACACTGAAGCTTTCTTT. Complete variable domain (other parts from reference TRBV15 and TRBJ1-1): DAMVIQNPRYQVTQFGKPVTLSCSQTLNHNVMYWYQQKSSQAPKLLFHYYDKDFNNEADTPDNFQSRRPNTSFCFLDIRSPGLGDTAMYLCATSKEGGTMNTEAFFGQGTRLTVV.

This clonotype was recorded many times. The chain couples TRBV6-4 to TRBJ2-2; D unclear. Trimming cost V 5 bases and J 8 bases, with 12 bases left between them. The germline CDR1 and CDR2 sequences are MRHNA and SNTAGT. CDR3 length: 13 amino acids. CDR3 coding DNA: TGTGCCAGCAGTTATCTTCCCCTTGGGGAGCTGTTTTTT. Its protein is CASSYLPLGELFF.

Turning to this clonotype: A much larger clonotype is one base distant, so this may be a read error. Without the conserved terminal phenylalanine or tryptophan, this CDR3 likely stems from a read error. The V gene is TRBV10-3, the J gene TRBJ2-5; 9 nucleotides line up with TRBD2. Germline CDR1 and CDR2: ENHRY and SYGVKD. The CDR3 runs 15 residues. CDR3 nucleotides: TGTGCCAGCAGTTCAAAGACTAGCGGAAAAGAGACCCAGTACGTC. Its translation is CASSSKTSGKETQYV.

The gene calls are TRBV5-1 and TRBJ2-1, with a weak D call TRBD2 (7 bases). The CDR3 extends over 14 amino acids. The V and J ends lost 6 bases and 7 bases respectively, with 17 bases between them. CDR1 SGHRS and CDR2 YFSETQ come from the germline V gene. The CDR3 here is CASNEGGGGNEQFF. CDR3 bases: TGCGCCAGCAACGAAGGAGGGGGGGGAAATGAGCAGTTCTTC.

A note on this clonotype: Since a much larger clone is just one base distant, this may be a read error. The V call is TRBV11-2, the J call TRBJ2-1; perhaps TRBD2 as D (7 bases). Germline V lookup: CDR1 SGHAT, CDR2 FQNNGV. V was cut by 5 bases and J by 3 bases, with 17 bases left in between. The CDR3 is 16 residues long. CDR3: CASSPKRGASYNEQFF. The CDR3 DNA sequence: TGTGCCAGCAGCCCGAAACGGGGGGCAAGCTACAATGAGCAGTTCTTC.

The chain combines TRBV20-1 with TRBJ2-7; 12 positions match TRBD2. Germline assignment: CDR1 DFQATT and CDR2 SNEGSKA (reference sequence). V was clipped by 6 bases and J by 7 bases; unmatched bases: 7. The CDR3 length is 13 residues. CDR3 coding DNA: TGCAGTGCCCGGGGGACTAGCGGGTTTGAGCAGTACTTC. It yields the protein CSARGTSGFEQYF.

This clonotype was found once. This is likely a read error, given that the CDR3 carries no conserved phenylalanine or tryptophan at its end. V usage is TRBV2 and J usage is TRBJ2-7; D is unclear. The CDR3 covers 14 residues. Between the trimmed V and J ends, which lost 8 bases and 5 bases, there was a span of 19 bases. Germline lookup yields CDR1 SNHLY and CDR2 FYNNEI. CDR3 residues: CASFSPTFPDEQYY. The DNA for the CDR3 is TGTGCCAGCTTCTCCCCTACTTTCCCGGACGAGCAGTACTAC.

This chain connects TRBV7-2 to TRBJ2-7; 10 bases align to TRBD2. V trimming: 5 bases; J trimming: 4 bases; junction bases outside the gene matches: 8. The CDR3 runs 15 residues. Per the germline V gene, CDR1 is SGHTA and CDR2 is FQGNSA. Written as DNA, the CDR3 is TGTGCCAGCAGCGTTTTGCCTAGCGGGGGATACGAGCAGTACTTC. Its protein is CASSVLPSGGYEQYF. Complete variable domain (other parts from reference TRBV7-2 and TRBJ2-7): GAGVSQSPSNKVTEKGKDVELRCDPISGHTALYWYRQSLGQGLEFLIYFQGNSAPDKSGLPSDRFSAERTGGSVSTLTIQRTQQEDSAVYLCASSVLPSGGYEQYFGPGTRLTVT.

This clonotype was counted many times. The chain combines TRBV7-2 with TRBJ1-6, with 7 bases aligning to TRBD1. J lost 11 bases, V lost 4 bases, and 5 bases had no gene match. The CDR3 covers 13 residues. The germline V gene encodes CDR1 SGHTA and CDR2 FQGNSA. The CDR3 sequence is CASSSNRGTPLHF. CDR3 nucleotides: TGTGCCAGCAGCTCCAACAGGGGTACACCCCTCCACTTT.

This clonotype was counted a few times. This chain connects TRBV15 to TRBJ1-5, with 7 positions matching TRBD1. Germline V gene data show CDR1 as LNHNV and CDR2 as YYDKDF (reference sequence). Germline trimming cut 0 bases from V and 7 bases from J; bases unmatched to any gene: 9. This CDR3 is built from 16 residues. The CDR3 DNA reads TGTGCCACCAGCAGAGATAAAGGGGGCCGGGGACAGCCCCAGCATTTT. It specifies CATSRDKGGRGQPQHF.

The chain uses TRBV5-1 and TRBJ2-3; D is tentatively TRBD1 or TRBD2 (5 bases each). CDR1 SGHRS and CDR2 YFSETQ come from the germline V gene. The CDR3 runs to 14 residues. V lost 5 bases, J lost 0 bases, and 10 bases lay in between. CDR3 loop: CASRTGPSTDTQYF. The CDR3 DNA reads TGCGCCAGCAGGACGGGGCCTAGCACAGATACGCAGTATTTT.

As concerns this clonotype: A much larger clone differs by one base, so this may be a read error. V is TRBV5-1 and J is TRBJ2-2, with D tentatively TRBD2 (6 bases). V dropped 2 bases and J dropped 4 bases, with 12 bases sitting between them. CDR1 and CDR2 (germline): SGHRS, YFSETQ. The CDR3 totals 15 residues. The CDR3 coding sequence is TGCGCCAGCAGCTTCGCGGGACGGGGCACCGGGGAGCTGTTTTTT. It yields the protein CASSFAGRGTGELFF.

Regarding this clonotype: A read error may produce the germline difference seen at one junction end. This chain connects TRBV19 to TRBJ1-4, with 10 bases that match TRBD1. The germline V gene encodes CDR1 LNHDA and CDR2 SQIVND (reference sequence). The CDR3 covers 14 residues. The CDR3, as DNA: TGCGCCAGTAGTACGGGACAGGGGATTGAAAAACTGTTTTTT. Translation: CASSTGQGIEKLFF.

The V gene is TRBV19, the J gene TRBJ1-2, with 8 bases that match TRBD1. The CDR3 length is 13 residues. CDR1 is LNHDA, CDR2 SQIVND, per germline (reference sequence). V lost 5 bases, J lost 8 bases, and 7 bases stayed unmatched. Written as DNA, the CDR3 is TGTGCCAGTAGTGTACAGGGGGGTCGGGGCTACACCTTC. This codes for CASSVQGGRGYTF.

The V call is TRBV20-1, the J call TRBJ1-6; no firm D call. V was clipped by 5 bases and J by 3 bases, with 8 bases between them. Germline V gene lookup returns CDR1 DFQATT and CDR2 SNEGSKA (reference sequence). This CDR3 is built from 13 residues. The CDR3: CSAPKGYNSPLHF. In DNA, the CDR3 is TGCAGTGCTCCCAAGGGCTATAATTCACCCCTCCACTTT.